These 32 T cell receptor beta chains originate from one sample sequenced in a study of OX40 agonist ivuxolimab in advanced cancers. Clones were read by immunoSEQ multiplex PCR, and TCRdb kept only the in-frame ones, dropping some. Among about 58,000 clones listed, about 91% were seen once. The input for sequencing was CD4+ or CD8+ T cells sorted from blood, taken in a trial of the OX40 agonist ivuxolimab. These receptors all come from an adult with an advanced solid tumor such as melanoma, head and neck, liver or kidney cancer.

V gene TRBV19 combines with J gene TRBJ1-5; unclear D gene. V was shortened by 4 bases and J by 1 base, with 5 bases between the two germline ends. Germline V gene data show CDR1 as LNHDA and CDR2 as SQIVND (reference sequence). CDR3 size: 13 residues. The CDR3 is CASSSESNQPQHF. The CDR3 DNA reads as TGTGCCAGTAGTAGCGAGAGCAATCAGCCCCAGCATTTT.

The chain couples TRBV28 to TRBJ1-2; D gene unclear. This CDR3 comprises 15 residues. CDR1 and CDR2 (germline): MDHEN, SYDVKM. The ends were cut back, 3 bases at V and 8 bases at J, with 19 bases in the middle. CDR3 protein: CASSLSMGQRQGYTF. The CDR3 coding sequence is TGTGCCAGCAGTTTGTCAATGGGCCAGCGCCAAGGCTACACCTTC.

DNA of the CDR3: TGTGCCAGCAGTTACTACTTGAACCGCCGCTATGGCTACACCTTC. Its protein product is CASSYYLNRRYGYTF. V usage is TRBV6-8 and J usage is TRBJ1-2; the D is unclear. Germline V gene sequence: CDR1 MNHGY, CDR2 SAAAGT. This CDR3 region has 15 residues. V was trimmed by 1 base and J by 4 bases, leaving 13 bases between them.

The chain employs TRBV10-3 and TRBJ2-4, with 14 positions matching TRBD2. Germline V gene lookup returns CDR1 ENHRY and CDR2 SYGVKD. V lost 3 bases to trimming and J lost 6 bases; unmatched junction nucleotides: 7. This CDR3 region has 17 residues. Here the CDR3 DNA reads TGTGCCATCAGTGACCCCGGACTAGCGGGGGGCCCAAACATTCAGTACTTC. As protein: CAISDPGLAGGPNIQYF.

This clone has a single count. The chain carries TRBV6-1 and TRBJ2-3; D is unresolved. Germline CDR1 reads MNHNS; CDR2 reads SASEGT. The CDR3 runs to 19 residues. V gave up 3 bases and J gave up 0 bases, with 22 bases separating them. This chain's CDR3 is CASSDDFRVAGPSTDTQYF. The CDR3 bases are TGTGCCAGCAGTGACGATTTCCGCGTGGCAGGTCCTAGCACAGATACGCAGTATTTT.

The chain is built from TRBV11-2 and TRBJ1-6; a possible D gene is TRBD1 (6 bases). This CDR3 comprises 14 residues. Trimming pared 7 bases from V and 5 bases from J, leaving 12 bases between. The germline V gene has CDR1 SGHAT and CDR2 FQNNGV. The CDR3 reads CASTADRNNSPLHF. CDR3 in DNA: TGTGCCAGCACCGCCGACAGGAATAATTCACCCCTCCACTTT.

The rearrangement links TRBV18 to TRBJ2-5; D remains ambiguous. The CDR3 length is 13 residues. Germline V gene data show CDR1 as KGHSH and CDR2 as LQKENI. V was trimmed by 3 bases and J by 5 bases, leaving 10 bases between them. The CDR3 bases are TGTGCCAGCTCACCGCTGGACGGGGAGACCCAGTACTTC. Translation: CASSPLDGETQYF.

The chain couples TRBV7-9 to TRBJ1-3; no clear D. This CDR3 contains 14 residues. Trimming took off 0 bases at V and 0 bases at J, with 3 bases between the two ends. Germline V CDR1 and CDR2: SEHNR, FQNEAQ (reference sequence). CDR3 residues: CASSLASSGNTIYF. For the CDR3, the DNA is TGTGCCAGCAGCTTAGCCAGCTCTGGAAACACCATATATTTT.

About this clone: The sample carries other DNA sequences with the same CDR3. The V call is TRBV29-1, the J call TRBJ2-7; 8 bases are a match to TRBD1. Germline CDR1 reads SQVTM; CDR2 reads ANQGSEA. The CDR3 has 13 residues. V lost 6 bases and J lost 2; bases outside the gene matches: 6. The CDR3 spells CSVLDRVTYEQYF. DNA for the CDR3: TGCAGCGTGCTGGACAGGGTAACCTACGAGCAGTACTTC.

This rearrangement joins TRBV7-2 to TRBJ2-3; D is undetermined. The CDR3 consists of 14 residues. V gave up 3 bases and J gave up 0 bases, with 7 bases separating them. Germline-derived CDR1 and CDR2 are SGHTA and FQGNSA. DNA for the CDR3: TGTGCCAGCAGCTTCCAATCTAGCACAGATACGCAGTATTTT. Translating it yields CASSFQSSTDTQYF.

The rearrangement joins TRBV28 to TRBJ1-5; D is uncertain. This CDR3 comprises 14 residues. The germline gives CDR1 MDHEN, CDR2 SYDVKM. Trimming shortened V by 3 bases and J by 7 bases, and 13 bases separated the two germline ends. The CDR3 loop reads CASSFGRNGQPQHF. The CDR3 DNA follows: TGTGCCAGCAGTTTTGGCAGGAATGGCCAGCCCCAGCATTTT.

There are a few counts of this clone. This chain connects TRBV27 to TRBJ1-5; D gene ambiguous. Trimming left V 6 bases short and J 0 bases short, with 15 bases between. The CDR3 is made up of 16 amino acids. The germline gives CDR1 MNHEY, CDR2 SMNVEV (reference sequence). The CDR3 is CASRGRSIDSNQPQHF. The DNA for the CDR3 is TGTGCCAGCAGAGGGCGGTCTATTGATAGCAATCAGCCCCAGCATTTT.

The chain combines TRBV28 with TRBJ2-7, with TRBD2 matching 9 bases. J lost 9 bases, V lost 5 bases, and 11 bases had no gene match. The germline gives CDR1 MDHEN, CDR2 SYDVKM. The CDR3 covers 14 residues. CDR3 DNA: TGTGCCAGCAGTGGCGGGAGGGCCCTAATACGGCAGTACTTC. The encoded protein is CASSGGRALIRQYF.

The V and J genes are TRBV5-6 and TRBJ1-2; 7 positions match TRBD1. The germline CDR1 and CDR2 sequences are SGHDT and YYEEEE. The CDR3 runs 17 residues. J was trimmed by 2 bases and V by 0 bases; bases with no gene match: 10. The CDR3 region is CASSLALTGNFNYGYTF. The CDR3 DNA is TGTGCCAGCAGCTTGGCACTGACAGGGAATTTCAACTATGGCTACACCTTC.

CDR3 DNA: TGTGCCAGCAGCGTAGATTCCTGGATCGATCCGCCGTTCTTC. This encodes CASSVDSWIDPPFF. V usage is TRBV9 and J usage is TRBJ2-1; no clear D. The V and J ends lost 0 bases and 15 bases respectively, with 19 bases between them. The CDR3 extends over 14 amino acids. The germline gives CDR1 SGDLS, CDR2 YYNGEE.

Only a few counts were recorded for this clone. CDR3 DNA sequence: TGTGCCTTAAGCCGGACAGATACGCAGTATTTT. Residues: CALSRTDTQYF. The chain combines TRBV30 with TRBJ2-3; D ambiguous. The V and J ends lost 7 bases and 3 bases respectively, with 8 bases between them. Germline CDR1 GTSNPN, CDR2 SVGIG (reference sequence). The CDR3 runs to 11 residues.

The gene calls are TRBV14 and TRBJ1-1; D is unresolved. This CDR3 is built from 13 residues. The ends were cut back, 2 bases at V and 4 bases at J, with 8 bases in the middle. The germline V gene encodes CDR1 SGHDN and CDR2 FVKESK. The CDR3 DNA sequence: TGTGCCAGCAGCCAATTTGGCCCCACTGAAGCTTTCTTT. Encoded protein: CASSQFGPTEAFF.

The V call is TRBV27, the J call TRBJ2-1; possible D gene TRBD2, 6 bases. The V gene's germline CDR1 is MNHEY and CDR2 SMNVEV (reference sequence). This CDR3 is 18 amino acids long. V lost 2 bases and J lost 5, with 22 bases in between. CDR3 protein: CASSLVWIPEGPNNEQFF. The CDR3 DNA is TGTGCCAGCAGTTTAGTATGGATTCCGGAGGGCCCCAACAATGAGCAGTTCTTC.

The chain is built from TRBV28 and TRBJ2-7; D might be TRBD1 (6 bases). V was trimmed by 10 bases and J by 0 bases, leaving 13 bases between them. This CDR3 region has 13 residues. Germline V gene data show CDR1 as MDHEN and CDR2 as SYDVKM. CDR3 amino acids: CATDGQNSYEQYF. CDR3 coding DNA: TGTGCCACTGACGGACAGAACTCCTACGAGCAGTACTTC.

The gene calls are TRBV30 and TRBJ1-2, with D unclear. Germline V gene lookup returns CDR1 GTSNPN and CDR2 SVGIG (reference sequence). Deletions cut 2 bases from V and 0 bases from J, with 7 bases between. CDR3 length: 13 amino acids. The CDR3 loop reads CAWSPRTNYGYTF. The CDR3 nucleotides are TGTGCCTGGAGTCCCAGGACTAACTATGGCTACACCTTC.

CDR3 DNA sequence: TGTGCCAGCACCCGGCGGGGTCCCCCCTACGAGCAGTACTTC. This translates into CASTRRGPPYEQYF. The rearrangement links TRBV11-1 to TRBJ2-7; TRBD2 is a possible D gene (6 bases). Germline CDR1 and CDR2: SGHAT and FQDESV (reference sequence). The CDR3 covers 14 residues. V lost 7 bases, J lost 2 bases, and 15 bases lay in between.

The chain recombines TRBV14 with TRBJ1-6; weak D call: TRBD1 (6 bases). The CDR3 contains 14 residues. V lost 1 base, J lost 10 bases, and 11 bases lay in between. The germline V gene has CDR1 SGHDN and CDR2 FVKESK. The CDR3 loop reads CASSQAQGNSPLHF. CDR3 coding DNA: TGTGCCAGCAGCCAAGCACAGGGAAACTCACCCCTCCACTTT.

CDR3: CASSPDGETQYF. The CDR3 coding sequence is TGTGCCAGCTCACCAGACGGGGAGACCCAGTACTTC. V is TRBV18 and J is TRBJ2-5; D is uncertain. Germline V gene sequence: CDR1 KGHSH, CDR2 LQKENI. The CDR3 runs 12 residues. The germline V and J ends were trimmed by 2 bases and 5 bases, with 6 bases remaining between them.

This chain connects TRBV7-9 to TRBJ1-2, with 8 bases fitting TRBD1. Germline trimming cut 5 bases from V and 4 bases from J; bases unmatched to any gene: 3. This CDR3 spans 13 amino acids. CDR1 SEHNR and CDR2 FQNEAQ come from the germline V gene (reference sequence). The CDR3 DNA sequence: TGTGCCAGCAGCCTCACAGGGGGCTATGGCTACACCTTC. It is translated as CASSLTGGYGYTF.

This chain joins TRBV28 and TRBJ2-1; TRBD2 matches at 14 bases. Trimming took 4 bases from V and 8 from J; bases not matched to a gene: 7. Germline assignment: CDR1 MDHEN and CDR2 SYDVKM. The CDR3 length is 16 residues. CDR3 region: CASSSPGLAGVDEQFF. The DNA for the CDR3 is TGTGCCAGCAGTTCCCCGGGACTAGCGGGAGTGGATGAGCAGTTCTTC. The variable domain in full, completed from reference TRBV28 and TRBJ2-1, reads DVKVTQSSRYLVKRTGEKVFLECVQDMDHENMFWYRQDPGLGLRLIYFSYDVKMKEKGDIPEGYSVSREKKERFSLILESASTNQTSMYLCASSSPGLAGVDEQFFGPGTRLTVL.

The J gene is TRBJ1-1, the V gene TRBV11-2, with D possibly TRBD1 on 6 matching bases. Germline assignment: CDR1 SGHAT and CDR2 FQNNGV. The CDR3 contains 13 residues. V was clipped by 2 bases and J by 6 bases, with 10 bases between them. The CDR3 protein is CASSLSQGPEAFF. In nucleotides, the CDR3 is TGTGCCAGCAGCTTATCACAGGGCCCTGAAGCTTTCTTT.

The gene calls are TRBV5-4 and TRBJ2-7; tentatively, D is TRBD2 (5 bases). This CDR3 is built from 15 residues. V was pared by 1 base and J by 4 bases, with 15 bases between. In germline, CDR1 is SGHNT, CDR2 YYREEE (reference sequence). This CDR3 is CASSLSSTPGYEQYF. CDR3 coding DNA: TGTGCCAGCAGCTTGTCGTCCACCCCGGGGTACGAGCAGTACTTC.

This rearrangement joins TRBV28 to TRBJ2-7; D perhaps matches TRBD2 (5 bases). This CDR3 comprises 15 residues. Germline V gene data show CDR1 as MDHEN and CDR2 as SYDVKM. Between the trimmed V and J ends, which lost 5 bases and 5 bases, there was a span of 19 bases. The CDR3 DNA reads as TGTGCCAGCAGTGCGGGCGGTGTCGGACGGGACGAGCAGTACTTC. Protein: CASSAGGVGRDEQYF.

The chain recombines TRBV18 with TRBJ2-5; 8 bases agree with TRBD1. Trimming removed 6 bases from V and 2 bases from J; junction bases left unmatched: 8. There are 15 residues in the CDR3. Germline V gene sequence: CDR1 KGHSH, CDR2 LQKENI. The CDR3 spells CASSSTGAGQETQYF. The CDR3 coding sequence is TGTGCCAGCTCCTCGACAGGGGCAGGACAAGAGACCCAGTACTTC. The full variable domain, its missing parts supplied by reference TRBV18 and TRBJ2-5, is NAGVMQNPRHLVRRRGQEARLRCSPMKGHSHVYWYRQLPEEGLKFMVYLQKENIIDESGMPKERFSAEFPKEGPSILRIQQVVRGDSAAYFCASSSTGAGQETQYFGPGTRLLVL.

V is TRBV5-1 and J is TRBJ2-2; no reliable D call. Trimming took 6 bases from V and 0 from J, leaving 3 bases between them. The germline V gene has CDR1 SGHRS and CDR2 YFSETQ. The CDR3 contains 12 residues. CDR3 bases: TGCGCCAGCACCACGAACACCGGGGAGCTGTTTTTT. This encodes CASTTNTGELFF.

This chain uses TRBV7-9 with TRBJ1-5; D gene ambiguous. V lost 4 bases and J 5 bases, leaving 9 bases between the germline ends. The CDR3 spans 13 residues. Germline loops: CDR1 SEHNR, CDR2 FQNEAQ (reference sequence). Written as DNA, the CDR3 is TGTGCCAGCAGCTCCACCGGCGATCAGCCCCAGCATTTT. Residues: CASSSTGDQPQHF.

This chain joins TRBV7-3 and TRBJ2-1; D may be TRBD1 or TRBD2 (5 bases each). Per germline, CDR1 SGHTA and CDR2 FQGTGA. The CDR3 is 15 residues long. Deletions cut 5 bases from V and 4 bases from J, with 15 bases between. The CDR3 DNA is TGTGCCAGCAGCCTTGCAGAGGGACCTTACAATGAGCAGTTCTTC. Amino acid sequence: CASSLAEGPYNEQFF. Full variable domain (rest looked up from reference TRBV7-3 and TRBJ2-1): GAGVSQTPSNKVTEKGKYVELRCDPISGHTALYWYRQSLGQGPEFLIYFQGTGAADDSGLPNDRFFAVRPEGSVSTLKIQRTERGDSAVYLCASSLAEGPYNEQFFGPGTRLTVL.